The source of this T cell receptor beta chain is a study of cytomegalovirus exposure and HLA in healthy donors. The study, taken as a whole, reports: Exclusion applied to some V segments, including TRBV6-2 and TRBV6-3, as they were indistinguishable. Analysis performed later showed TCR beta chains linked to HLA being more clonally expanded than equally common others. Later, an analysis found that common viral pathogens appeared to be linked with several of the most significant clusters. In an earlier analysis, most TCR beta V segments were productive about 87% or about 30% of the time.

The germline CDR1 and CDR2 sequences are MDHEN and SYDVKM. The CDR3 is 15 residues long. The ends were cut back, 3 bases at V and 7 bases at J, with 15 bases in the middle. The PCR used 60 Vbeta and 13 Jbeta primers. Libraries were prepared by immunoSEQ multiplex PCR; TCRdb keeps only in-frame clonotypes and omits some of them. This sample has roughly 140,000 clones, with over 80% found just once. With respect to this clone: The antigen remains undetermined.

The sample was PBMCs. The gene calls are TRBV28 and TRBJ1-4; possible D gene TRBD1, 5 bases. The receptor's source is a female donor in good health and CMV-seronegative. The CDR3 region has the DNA TGTGCCAGCAGTTTGGGAGGGGCCGGCGGTGAAAAACTGTTTTTT. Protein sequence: CASSLGGAGGEKLFF.